Listed here are 2 T cell receptor beta chains from one sample, sequenced in a study of shared clonotypes between healthy human individuals. The repertoire was sequenced with immunoSEQ multiplex PCR; TCRdb's copy has only in-frame clones and lacks some. The sample yields 2 million to 2.5 million clones, 93% seen once. The material sequenced was naive CD4+ T cells from PBMCs. The subset here: CD45RA+ positively selected. The receptors stem from a man aged 18 to 35 in good health. Some clones in this sample may be carry-over from other donors' samples.

This sequence joins TRBV23-1 and TRBJ1-1; D may be TRBD1 (5 bases). TRBV23-1 is placed among ORFs of uncertain function. The length of the CDR3 is 14 residues. V was shortened by 7 bases and J by 0 bases, with 12 bases between the two germline ends. The CDR3 loop is CASTPEGMNTEAFF. The CDR3 DNA reads TGCGCCAGCACTCCCGAGGGGATGAACACTGAAGCTTTCTTT.

This clone has only one observation. In the same sample, other DNA sequences code for this CDR3. The J gene is TRBJ2-7, the V gene TRBV28; D gene uncertain. From germline, CDR1 is MDHEN and CDR2 SYDVKM. The CDR3 sequence is 13 residues long. Trimming removed 5 bases from V and 1 base from J, with 9 bases in between. Written as DNA, the CDR3 is TGTGCCAGCAGTCTTCCCCCTTCCTACGAGCAGTACTTC. Translated: CASSLPPSYEQYF.